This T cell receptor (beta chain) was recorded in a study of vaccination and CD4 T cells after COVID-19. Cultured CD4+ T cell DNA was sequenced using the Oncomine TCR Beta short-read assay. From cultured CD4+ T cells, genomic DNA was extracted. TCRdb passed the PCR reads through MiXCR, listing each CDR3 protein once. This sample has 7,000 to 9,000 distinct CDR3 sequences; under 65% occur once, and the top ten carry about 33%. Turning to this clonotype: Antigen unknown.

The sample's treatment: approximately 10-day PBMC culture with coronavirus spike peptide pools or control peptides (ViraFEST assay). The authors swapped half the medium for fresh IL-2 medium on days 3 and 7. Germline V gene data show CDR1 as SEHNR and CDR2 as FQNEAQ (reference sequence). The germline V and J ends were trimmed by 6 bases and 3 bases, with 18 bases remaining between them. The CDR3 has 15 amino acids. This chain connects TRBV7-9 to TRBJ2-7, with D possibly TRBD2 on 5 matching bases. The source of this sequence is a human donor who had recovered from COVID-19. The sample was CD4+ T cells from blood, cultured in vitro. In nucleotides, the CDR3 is TGTGCCAGCAGTTCCGTTGAGGGCAGATACTACGAGCAGTACTTC. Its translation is CASSSVEGRYYEQYF.